This T cell receptor (beta chain) was observed in a study of blood T cell repertoires in COVID-19. As for the study in general: The United States, Italy and Spain provided the acute and convalescent COVID-19 samples. PBMCs, B-cell-depleted T cells, or T cells provided the cDNA or gDNA that made up the material.

Profiled with immunoSEQ multiplex PCR; TCRdb holds only in-frame clones, not every one. The sample consists of almost 250,000 clones, roughly 90% of them appearing once. The V end was cut by 2 bases, the J end by 2 bases, with 8 bases between. The CDR3 contains 14 residues. The V gene's germline CDR1 is SGDLS and CDR2 YYNGEE. The sequencing input was PBMCs or T cells enriched from blood (not recorded which). The TCR comes from a woman aged 25 to 39 who had recovered from COVID-19. The chain couples TRBV9 to TRBJ1-3; perhaps TRBD1 as D (6 bases). CDR3 nucleotide sequence: TGTGCCAGCAGCGTCCAGGGGACTGGAAACACCATATATTTT. This codes for CASSVQGTGNTIYF.